One and the same sample provided the 10 T cell receptor beta chains below, sequenced in a study of blood T cell repertoires in COVID-19. TCRdb's copy holds only in-frame clones and misses some; the assay was immunoSEQ multiplex PCR. The sample has around 100,000 clones, just over 90% seen once. The sequencing sample was made of peripheral blood. The receptors were gathered from a man in his fifties or sixties with acute or convalescent COVID-19.

This clone came up once. The chain recombines TRBV5-4 with TRBJ2-1; 9 bases line up with TRBD2. This CDR3 spans 16 amino acids. V shed 1 base and J 8 bases; nucleotides not matched to a gene: 10. The germline V gene has CDR1 SGHNT and CDR2 YYREEE (reference sequence). CDR3 in amino acids: CASSLNIAGVLYEQFF. The CDR3, as DNA: TGTGCCAGCAGCTTGAATATAGCGGGAGTCCTCTATGAGCAGTTCTTC. Looking up the rest from reference TRBV5-4 and TRBJ2-1 gives the full variable domain: ETGVTQSPTHLIKTRGQQVTLRCSSQSGHNTVSWYQQALGQGPQFIFQYYREEENGRGNFPPRFSGLQFPNYSSELNVNALELDDSALYLCASSLNIAGVLYEQFFGPGTRLTVL.

The chain has TRBV5-1 and TRBJ2-3; a weak D match, TRBD2 (6 bases). V was shortened by 0 bases and J by 3 bases, with 11 bases between the two germline ends. This CDR3 has 15 amino acids. From germline, CDR1 is SGHRS and CDR2 YFSETQ. CDR3 loop: CASSLASGTTDTQYF. CDR3 DNA: TGCGCCAGCAGCTTGGCCTCCGGGACTACAGATACGCAGTATTTT.

This chain uses TRBV5-1 with TRBJ2-2; TRBD1 is a possible D gene (5 bases). CDR1 and CDR2 (germline): SGHRS, YFSETQ. The CDR3 has 15 amino acids. V lost 0 bases and J lost 6, with 12 bases in between. This chain's CDR3 is CASSLVAGNPGELFF. The CDR3 DNA reads TGCGCCAGCAGCTTGGTGGCAGGGAATCCCGGGGAGCTGTTTTTT. The entire variable domain, with the rest obtained from reference TRBV5-1 and TRBJ2-2, is as follows: KAGVTQTPRYLIKTRGQQVTLSCSPISGHRSVSWYQQTPGQGLQFLFEYFSETQRNKGNFPGRFSGRQFSNSRSEMNVSTLELGDSALYLCASSLVAGNPGELFFGEGSRLTVL.

The rearrangement joins TRBV7-6 to TRBJ1-1; D is undetermined. The CDR3 totals 13 residues. Per the germline V gene, CDR1 is SGHVS and CDR2 is FNYEAQ. The V and J ends lost 5 bases and 1 base respectively, with 8 bases between them. CDR3 region: CASSIGPNTEAFF. In nucleotides, the CDR3 is TGTGCCAGCAGCATTGGGCCGAACACTGAAGCTTTCTTT.

This chain uses TRBV27 with TRBJ1-4; maybe TRBD1 (6 bases). Germline V gene data show CDR1 as MNHEY and CDR2 as SMNVEV (reference sequence). The CDR3 sequence is 14 residues long. Trimming took 6 bases from V and 0 from J, leaving 8 bases between them. The CDR3 reads CASRAGATNEKLFF. The CDR3 DNA is TGTGCCAGCAGGGCAGGGGCAACTAATGAAAAACTGTTTTTT.

The rearrangement joins TRBV11-3 to TRBJ2-7; no definite D call. V was pared by 5 bases and J by 3 bases, with 8 bases between. CDR1 is SGHNT, CDR2 YENEEA, per germline. The CDR3 sequence is 12 residues long. CDR3 amino acids: CASSRLDYEQYF. The CDR3 DNA reads as TGTGCCAGCAGCCGACTCGACTACGAGCAGTACTTC. Combining the CDR3 with reference TRBV11-3 and TRBJ2-7 gives the whole variable domain EAGVVQSPRYKIIEKKQPVAFWCNPISGHNTLYWYLQNLGQGPELLIRYENEEAVDDSQLPKDRFSAERLKGVDSTLKIQPAELGDSAVYLCASSRLDYEQYFGPGTRLTVT.

The chain carries TRBV29-1 and TRBJ2-1, with 8 bases identical to TRBD1. This CDR3 is 14 amino acids long. CDR1 is SQVTM, CDR2 ANQGSEA, per germline. The trim removed 4 bases at V and 7 bases at J, leaving 9 bases unmatched. CDR3 in DNA: TGCAGCGTTGGGCGGCAGGGGGCGTGGAATGAGCAGTTCTTC. It translates to CSVGRQGAWNEQFF.

The chain carries TRBV18 and TRBJ1-1; D is perhaps TRBD1 (6 bases). The length of the CDR3 is 17 residues. Trimming removed 3 bases from V and 4 bases from J, with 21 bases in between. Germline V gene lookup returns CDR1 KGHSH and CDR2 LQKENI. The CDR3 sequence is CASSPLGRQAGGTEAFF. The DNA for the CDR3 is TGTGCCAGCTCACCCCTTGGCAGACAGGCCGGAGGCACTGAAGCTTTCTTT.

The chain uses TRBV5-1 and TRBJ2-3; 10 nucleotides align to TRBD2. Unmatched junction bases numbered 15, after V lost 4 bases and J lost 4 bases. CDR1 is SGHRS and CDR2 is YFSETQ in the germline V gene. The CDR3 runs to 18 residues. The CDR3, as DNA: TGCGCCAGCAGCGCCAATAGCGGGAGGCACGCAGGGGCAGATACGCAGTATTTT. This sequence encodes CASSANSGRHAGADTQYF.

The chain joins TRBV6-5 to TRBJ1-2, with D possibly matching TRBD1 (6 bases). Per germline, CDR1 MNHEY and CDR2 SVGAGI. The CDR3 loop spans 13 amino acids. Between the trimmed V and J ends, which lost 5 bases and 8 bases, there was a span of 15 bases. The chain's CDR3 is CASSRTGLGGYTF. The CDR3 DNA sequence: TGTGCCAGCAGTCGAACAGGGCTGGGAGGCTACACCTTC.